This passage covers 13 T cell receptor beta chains from one sample sequenced in a study of cytomegalovirus exposure and HLA in healthy donors. Generated by immunoSEQ multiplex PCR, the TCRdb table keeps only in-frame clones and is missing some. The sample has approximately 72,000 clones, 90% to 95% seen once. Sequencing was performed on PBMCs. Receptors were obtained from a young woman in good health and CMV-seronegative.

V is TRBV7-2 and J is TRBJ2-3, with TRBD2 matching over 11 bases. Trimming removed 4 bases from V and 6 bases from J; junction bases left unmatched: 9. From germline, CDR1 is SGHTA and CDR2 FQGNSA. The CDR3 has 16 amino acids. The CDR3 loop reads CASSYVSGGAPDTQYF. The CDR3 DNA reads TGTGCCAGCAGCTATGTTAGCGGGGGGGCGCCGGATACGCAGTATTTT. The whole variable domain, filled in from reference TRBV7-2 and TRBJ2-3, reads GAGVSQSPSNKVTEKGKDVELRCDPISGHTALYWYRQSLGQGLEFLIYFQGNSAPDKSGLPSDRFSAERTGGSVSTLTIQRTQQEDSAVYLCASSYVSGGAPDTQYFGPGTRLTVL.

The J gene is TRBJ1-3, the V gene TRBV5-1; 10 bases agree with TRBD1. The CDR3 extends over 17 amino acids. The ends lost 3 bases at V and 0 bases at J; junction bases unmatched: 6. CDR1 SGHRS and CDR2 YFSETQ come from the germline V gene. In DNA, the CDR3 is TGCGCCAGCAGCTCGCGGACAGGGGGTGGCTCTGGAAACACCATATATTTT. Translated: CASSSRTGGGSGNTIYF.

The V call is TRBV6-1, the J call TRBJ1-6; 8 positions agree with TRBD1. The CDR3 consists of 14 residues. Trimming at V came to 6 bases and at J to 10 bases, leaving 8 bases not matched to a gene. Germline V gene sequence: CDR1 MNHNS, CDR2 SASEGT. In DNA, the CDR3 is TGTGCCAGCAGCGACGGACAGGGAGGATCACCCCTCCACTTT. It encodes CASSDGQGGSPLHF.

This clone was counted between two and nine times. CDR3 coding DNA: TGTGCCAGTAGTATACAACCGGATAATTCACCCCTCCACTTT. Its translation: CASSIQPDNSPLHF. The rearrangement uses TRBV19 and TRBJ1-6; no reliable D call. CDR3 size: 14 residues. Trimming left V 2 bases short and J 5 bases short, with 7 bases between. The germline CDR1 and CDR2 sequences are LNHDA and SQIVND (reference sequence).

In its sample, this clone was seen once. J is TRBJ1-2 and V is TRBV28, with 9 positions matching TRBD1. After removal of 4 bases from V and 8 bases from J, the junction contained 8 bases not matched to a gene. Germline V gene lookup returns CDR1 MDHEN and CDR2 SYDVKM. The CDR3 is 14 amino acids. CDR3 sequence: CASSSTGGASGYTF. The CDR3 nucleotides read TGTGCCAGCAGTTCCACAGGGGGCGCTTCGGGCTACACCTTC.

The V and J genes are TRBV7-9 and TRBJ1-5, with 7 bases lining up with TRBD1. The germline V gene has CDR1 SEHNR and CDR2 FQNEAQ (reference sequence). This CDR3 spans 13 amino acids. V was pared by 2 bases and J by 5 bases, with 0 bases of the junction left unmatched. Here the CDR3 reads CASSLTGDQPQHF. The DNA for the CDR3 is TGTGCCAGCAGCTTAACAGGGGATCAGCCCCAGCATTTT.

The chain uses TRBV29-1 and TRBJ1-1; D not certain. V gave up 4 bases and J gave up 3 bases, with 6 bases separating them. CDR1 is SQVTM, CDR2 ANQGSEA, per germline. The CDR3 is 11 residues long. The CDR3 region is CSVGGDTEAFF. The DNA of the CDR3 is TGCAGCGTTGGCGGAGACACTGAAGCTTTCTTT.

The rearrangement joins TRBV2 to TRBJ1-4; D ambiguous. Germline CDR1 reads SNHLY; CDR2 reads FYNNEI. With 8 bases removed from V and 8 bases from J, the gap between germline ends came to 15 bases. This CDR3 is built from 13 residues. Here the CDR3 DNA reads TGTGCCAGCCGGATAAAAGGGAGGGAAAAACTGTTTTTT. Protein sequence: CASRIKGREKLFF.

The rearrangement links TRBV5-1 to TRBJ1-4; D is ambiguous. The V end lost 4 bases, the J end lost 7 bases, and 17 bases lay between the germline ends. The CDR3 length is 15 residues. CDR1 is SGHRS, CDR2 YFSETQ, per germline. In DNA, the CDR3 is TGCGCCAGCAGCCCCAGACCCTCCGGCGGTGAAAAACTGTTTTTT. This translates into CASSPRPSGGEKLFF. The variable domain in full, with the rest retrieved from reference TRBV5-1 and TRBJ1-4, is KAGVTQTPRYLIKTRGQQVTLSCSPISGHRSVSWYQQTPGQGLQFLFEYFSETQRNKGNFPGRFSGRQFSNSRSEMNVSTLELGDSALYLCASSPRPSGGEKLFFGSGTQLSVL.

This rearrangement joins TRBV7-3 to TRBJ1-1; TRBD1 is a possible D gene (6 bases). Trimming pared 4 bases from V and 0 bases from J, leaving 18 bases between. CDR3 length: 17 residues. Per the germline V gene, CDR1 is SGHTA and CDR2 is FQGTGA. In DNA, the CDR3 is TGTGCCAGCAGCTCACAGGGCCCCGGCCCTATGAACACTGAAGCTTTCTTT. This codes for CASSSQGPGPMNTEAFF.

The chain links TRBV2 to TRBJ1-2, with TRBD1 as a possible D gene (6 bases). Looked up from germline, CDR1 is SNHLY and CDR2 is FYNNEI. CDR3 length equals 14 residues. V lost 7 bases and J 8 bases, leaving 20 bases between the germline ends. The DNA of the CDR3 is TGTGCCAGCACCGGAACCAGGGGCGGTGGAGGCTACACCTTC. It yields the protein CASTGTRGGGGYTF.

J is TRBJ2-2 and V is TRBV5-1, with TRBD2 identical over 7 bases. The CDR3 extends over 19 amino acids. Germline CDR1 SGHRS, CDR2 YFSETQ. The junction had 19 bases not matched to a gene; V was cut back by 4 bases and J by 4 bases. The CDR3 nucleotides read TGCGCCAGCAGCCCGGAGGTACTAGCGTATCCGGGGGGCACCGGGGAGCTGTTTTTT. It encodes CASSPEVLAYPGGTGELFF.

The chain uses TRBV14 and TRBJ2-1; D possibly corresponds to TRBD1 (5 bases). Germline assignment: CDR1 SGHDN and CDR2 FVKESK. The CDR3 runs 16 residues. The V and J ends lost 1 base and 5 bases respectively, with 15 bases between them. CDR3 bases: TGTGCCAGCAGCCAAGCGGACCTGGACACCCACAATGAGCAGTTCTTC. This translates into CASSQADLDTHNEQFF. The variable domain in full, with the rest retrieved from reference TRBV14 and TRBJ2-1, is EAGVTQFPSHSVIEKGQTVTLRCDPISGHDNLYWYRRVMGKEIKFLLHFVKESKQDESGMPNNRFLAERTGGTYSTLKVQPAELEDSGVYFCASSQADLDTHNEQFFGPGTRLTVL.